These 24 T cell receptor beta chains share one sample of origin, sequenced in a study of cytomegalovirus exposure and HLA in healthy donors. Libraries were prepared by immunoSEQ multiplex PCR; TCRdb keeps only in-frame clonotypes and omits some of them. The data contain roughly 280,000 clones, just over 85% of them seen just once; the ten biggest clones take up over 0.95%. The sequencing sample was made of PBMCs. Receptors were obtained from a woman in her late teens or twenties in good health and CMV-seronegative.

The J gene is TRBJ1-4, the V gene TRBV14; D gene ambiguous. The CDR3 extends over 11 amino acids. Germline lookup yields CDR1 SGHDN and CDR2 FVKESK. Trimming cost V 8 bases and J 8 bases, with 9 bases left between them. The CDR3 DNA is TGTGCCAGCGCCGCGGCCGAAAAACTGTTTTTT. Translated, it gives CASAAAEKLFF.

The CDR3 sequence is CASSWGLAVNTGELFF. CDR3 DNA: TGTGCCAGCAGCTGGGGACTAGCGGTAAACACCGGGGAGCTGTTTTTT. V usage is TRBV6-6 and J usage is TRBJ2-2; 11 bases fit TRBD2. Trimming at V came to 6 bases and at J to 2 bases, leaving 5 bases not matched to a gene. There are 16 residues in the CDR3. Germline V gene lookup returns CDR1 MNHNY and CDR2 SVGAGI (reference sequence).

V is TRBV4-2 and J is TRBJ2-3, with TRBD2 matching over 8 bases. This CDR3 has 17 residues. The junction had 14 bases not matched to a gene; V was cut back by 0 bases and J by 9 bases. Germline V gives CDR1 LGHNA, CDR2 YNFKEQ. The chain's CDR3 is CASSQDFASGRSGTQYF. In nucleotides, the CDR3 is TGTGCCAGCAGCCAAGATTTCGCCAGCGGGAGATCAGGAACGCAGTATTTT.

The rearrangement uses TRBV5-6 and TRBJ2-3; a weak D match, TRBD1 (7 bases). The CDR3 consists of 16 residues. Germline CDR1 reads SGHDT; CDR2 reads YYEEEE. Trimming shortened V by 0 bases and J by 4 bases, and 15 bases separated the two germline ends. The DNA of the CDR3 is TGTGCCAGCAGCTTGGAGTCAGGGGGGTCCCCAGATACGCAGTATTTT. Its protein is CASSLESGGSPDTQYF.

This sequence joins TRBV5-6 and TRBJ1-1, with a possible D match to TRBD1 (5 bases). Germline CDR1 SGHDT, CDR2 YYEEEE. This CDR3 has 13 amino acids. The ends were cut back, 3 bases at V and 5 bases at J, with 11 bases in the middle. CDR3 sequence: CASSWWGDTEAFF. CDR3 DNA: TGTGCCAGCAGCTGGTGGGGGGATACTGAAGCTTTCTTT.

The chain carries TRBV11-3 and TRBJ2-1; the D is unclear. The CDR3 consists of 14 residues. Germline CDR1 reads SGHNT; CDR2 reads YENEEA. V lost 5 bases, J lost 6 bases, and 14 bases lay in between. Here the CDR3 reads CASSRARSSNEQFF. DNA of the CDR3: TGTGCCAGCAGCCGAGCTAGGTCCAGCAATGAGCAGTTCTTC.

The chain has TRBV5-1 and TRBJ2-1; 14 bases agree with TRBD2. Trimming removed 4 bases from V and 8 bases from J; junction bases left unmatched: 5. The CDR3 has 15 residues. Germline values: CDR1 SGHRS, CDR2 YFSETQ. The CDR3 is CASSVGTSGGDEQFF. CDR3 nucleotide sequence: TGCGCCAGCAGCGTGGGGACTAGCGGGGGAGATGAGCAGTTCTTC.

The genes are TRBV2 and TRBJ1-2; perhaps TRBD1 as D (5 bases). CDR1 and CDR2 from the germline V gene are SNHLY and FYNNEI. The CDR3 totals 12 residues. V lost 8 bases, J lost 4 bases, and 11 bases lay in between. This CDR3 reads CASRWDFYGYTF. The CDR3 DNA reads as TGTGCCAGCCGCTGGGACTTCTATGGCTACACCTTC.

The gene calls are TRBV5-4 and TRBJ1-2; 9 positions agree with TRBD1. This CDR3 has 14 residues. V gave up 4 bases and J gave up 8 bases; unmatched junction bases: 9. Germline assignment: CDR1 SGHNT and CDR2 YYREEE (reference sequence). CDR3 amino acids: CASSRYGTGRGYTF. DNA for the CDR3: TGTGCCAGCAGCCGATACGGGACAGGGAGAGGCTACACCTTC.

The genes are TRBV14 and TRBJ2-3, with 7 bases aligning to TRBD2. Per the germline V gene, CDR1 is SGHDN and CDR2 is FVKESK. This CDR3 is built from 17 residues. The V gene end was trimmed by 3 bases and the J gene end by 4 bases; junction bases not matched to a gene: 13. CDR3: CASSQWGGRASADTQYF. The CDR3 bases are TGTGCCAGCAGCCAGTGGGGAGGGAGGGCCTCGGCAGATACGCAGTATTTT.

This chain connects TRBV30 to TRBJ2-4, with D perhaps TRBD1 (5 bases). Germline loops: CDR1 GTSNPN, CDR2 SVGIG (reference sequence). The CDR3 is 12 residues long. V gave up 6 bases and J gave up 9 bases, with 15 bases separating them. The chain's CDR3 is CACPTPQGIQYF. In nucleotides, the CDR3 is TGTGCCTGCCCGACACCCCAGGGCATTCAGTACTTC.

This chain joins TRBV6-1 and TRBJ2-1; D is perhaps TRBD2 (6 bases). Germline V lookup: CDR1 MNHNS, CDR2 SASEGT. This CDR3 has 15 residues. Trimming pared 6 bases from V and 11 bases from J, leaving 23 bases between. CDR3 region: CASRDRDSVTQKQFF. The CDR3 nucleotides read TGTGCCAGCAGAGACCGGGACTCCGTCACACAGAAGCAGTTCTTC.

CDR3 DNA: TGTGCCAGCAGCCCGCGAACAGGAGTTAATCAGCCCCAGCATTTT. It codes for CASSPRTGVNQPQHF. The chain links TRBV7-2 to TRBJ1-5, with D possibly being TRBD1 (5 bases). This CDR3 comprises 15 residues. V lost 5 bases and J 4 bases, leaving 15 bases between the germline ends. Germline lookup yields CDR1 SGHTA and CDR2 FQGNSA.

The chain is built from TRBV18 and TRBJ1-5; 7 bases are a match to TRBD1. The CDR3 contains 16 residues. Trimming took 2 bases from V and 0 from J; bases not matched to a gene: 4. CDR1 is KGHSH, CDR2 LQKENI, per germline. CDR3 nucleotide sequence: TGTGCCAGCTCACCAAACAGGGGTGATAGCAATCAGCCCCAGCATTTT. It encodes CASSPNRGDSNQPQHF.

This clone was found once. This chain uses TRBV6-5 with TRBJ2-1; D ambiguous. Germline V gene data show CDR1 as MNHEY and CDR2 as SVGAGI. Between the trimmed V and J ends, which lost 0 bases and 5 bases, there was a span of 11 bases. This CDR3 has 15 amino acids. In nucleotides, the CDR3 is TGTGCCAGCAGTTACTCGGGCCTTAGACACAATGAGCAGTTCTTC. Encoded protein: CASSYSGLRHNEQFF.

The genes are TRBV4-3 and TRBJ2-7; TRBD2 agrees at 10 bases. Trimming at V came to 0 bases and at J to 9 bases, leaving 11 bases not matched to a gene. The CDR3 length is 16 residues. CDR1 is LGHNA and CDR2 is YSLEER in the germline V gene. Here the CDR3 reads CASSQDGYSGGRRQYF. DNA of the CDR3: TGCGCCAGCAGCCAAGATGGGTATAGCGGGGGGAGGCGGCAGTACTTC.

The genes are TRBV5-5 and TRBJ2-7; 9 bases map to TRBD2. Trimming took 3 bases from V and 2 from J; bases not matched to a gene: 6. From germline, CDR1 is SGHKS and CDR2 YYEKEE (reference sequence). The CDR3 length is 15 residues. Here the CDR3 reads CASSYTSGQTYEQYF. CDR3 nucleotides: TGTGCCAGCAGCTACACTAGCGGGCAGACCTACGAGCAGTACTTC.

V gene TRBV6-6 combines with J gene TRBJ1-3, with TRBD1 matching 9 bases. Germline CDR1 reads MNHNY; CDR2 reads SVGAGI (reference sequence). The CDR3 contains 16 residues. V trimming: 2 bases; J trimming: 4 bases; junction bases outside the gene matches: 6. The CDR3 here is CASSYLQGAHGNTIYF. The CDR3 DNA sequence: TGTGCCAGCAGTTACCTACAGGGGGCGCACGGAAACACCATATATTTT.

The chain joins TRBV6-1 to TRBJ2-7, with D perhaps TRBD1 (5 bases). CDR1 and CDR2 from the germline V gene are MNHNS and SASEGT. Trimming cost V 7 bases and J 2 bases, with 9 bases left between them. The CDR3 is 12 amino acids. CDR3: CASNRHPYEQYF. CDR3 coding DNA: TGTGCCAGCAACAGGCATCCCTACGAGCAGTACTTC.

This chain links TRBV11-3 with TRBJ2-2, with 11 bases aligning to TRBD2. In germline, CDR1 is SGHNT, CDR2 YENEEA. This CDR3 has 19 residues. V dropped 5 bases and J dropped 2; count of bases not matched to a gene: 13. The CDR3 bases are TGTGCCAGCAGCCCCCTCCCACGACTAGCGGGATATAACACCGGGGAGCTGTTTTTT. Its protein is CASSPLPRLAGYNTGELFF.

CDR3 in DNA: TGTGCCAGCTCACCACGGGGGGAGAACAATGAGCAGTTCTTC. This translates into CASSPRGENNEQFF. The genes are TRBV18 and TRBJ2-1; tentatively, D is TRBD2 (6 bases). Between the trimmed V and J ends, which lost 1 base and 5 bases, there was a span of 9 bases. The length of the CDR3 is 14 residues. In germline, CDR1 is KGHSH, CDR2 LQKENI.

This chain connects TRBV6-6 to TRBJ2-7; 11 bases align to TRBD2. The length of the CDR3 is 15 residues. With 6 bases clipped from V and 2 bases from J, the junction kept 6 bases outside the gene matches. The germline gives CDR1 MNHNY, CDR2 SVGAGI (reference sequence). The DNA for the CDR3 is TGTGCCAGCAGCGACGGGACTAGCGGTCCCTACGAGCAGTACTTC. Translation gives CASSDGTSGPYEQYF.

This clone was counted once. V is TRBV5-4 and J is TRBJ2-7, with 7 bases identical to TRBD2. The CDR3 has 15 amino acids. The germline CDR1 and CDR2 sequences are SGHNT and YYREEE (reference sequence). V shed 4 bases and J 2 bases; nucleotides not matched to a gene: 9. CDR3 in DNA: TGTGCCAGCAGCCCGGATCTAGCGGATACCTACGAGCAGTACTTC. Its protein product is CASSPDLADTYEQYF.

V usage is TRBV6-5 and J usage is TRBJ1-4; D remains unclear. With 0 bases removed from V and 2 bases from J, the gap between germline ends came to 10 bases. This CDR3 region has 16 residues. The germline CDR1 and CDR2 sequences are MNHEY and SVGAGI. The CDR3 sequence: CASSYSTEGTNEKLFF. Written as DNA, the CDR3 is TGTGCCAGCAGTTACTCGACCGAGGGCACTAATGAAAAACTGTTTTTT.